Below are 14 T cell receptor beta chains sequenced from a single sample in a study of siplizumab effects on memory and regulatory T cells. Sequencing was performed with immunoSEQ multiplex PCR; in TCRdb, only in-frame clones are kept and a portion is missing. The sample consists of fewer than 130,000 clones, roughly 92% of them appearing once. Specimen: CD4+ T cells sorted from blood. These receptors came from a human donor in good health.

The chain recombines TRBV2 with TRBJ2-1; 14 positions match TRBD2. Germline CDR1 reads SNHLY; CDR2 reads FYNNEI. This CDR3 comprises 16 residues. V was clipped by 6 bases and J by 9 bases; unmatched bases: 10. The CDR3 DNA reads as TGTGCCAGCAGGGAGGGACTAGCGGGAGTTGGGGGTGAGCAGTTCTTC. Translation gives CASREGLAGVGGEQFF. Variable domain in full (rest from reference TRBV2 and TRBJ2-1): EPEVTQTPSHQVTQMGQEVILRCVPISNHLYFYWYRQILGQKVEFLVSFYNNEISEKSEIFDDQFSVERPDGSNFTLKIRSTKLEDSAMYFCASREGLAGVGGEQFFGPGTRLTVL.

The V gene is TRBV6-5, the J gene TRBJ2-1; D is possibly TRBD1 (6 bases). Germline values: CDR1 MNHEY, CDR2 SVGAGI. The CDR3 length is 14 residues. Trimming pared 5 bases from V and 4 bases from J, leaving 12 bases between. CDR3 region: CASSRGRSYNEQFF. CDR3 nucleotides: TGTGCCAGCAGTAGGGGGAGATCTTACAATGAGCAGTTCTTC.

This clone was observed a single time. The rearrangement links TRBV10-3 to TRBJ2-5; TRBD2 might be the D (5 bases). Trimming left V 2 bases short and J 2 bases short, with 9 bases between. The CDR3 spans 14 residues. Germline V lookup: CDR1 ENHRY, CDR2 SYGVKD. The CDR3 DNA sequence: TGTGCCATCAGTGAGCCCGGGGAACAAGAGACCCAGTACTTC. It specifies CAISEPGEQETQYF.

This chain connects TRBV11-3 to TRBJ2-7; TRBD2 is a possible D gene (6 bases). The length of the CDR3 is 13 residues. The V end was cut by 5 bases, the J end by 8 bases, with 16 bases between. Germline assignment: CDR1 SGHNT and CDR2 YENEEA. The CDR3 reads CASSPMRGTQQYF. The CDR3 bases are TGTGCCAGCAGCCCGATGCGGGGAACGCAGCAGTACTTC. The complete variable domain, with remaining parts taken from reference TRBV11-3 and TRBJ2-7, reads EAGVVQSPRYKIIEKKQPVAFWCNPISGHNTLYWYLQNLGQGPELLIRYENEEAVDDSQLPKDRFSAERLKGVDSTLKIQPAELGDSAVYLCASSPMRGTQQYFGPGTRLTVT.

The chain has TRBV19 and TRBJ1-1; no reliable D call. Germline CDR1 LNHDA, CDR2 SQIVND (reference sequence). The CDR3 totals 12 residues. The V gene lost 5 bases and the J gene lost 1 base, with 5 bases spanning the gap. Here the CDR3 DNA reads TGTGCCAGTAGTTACAGGAACACTGAAGCTTTCTTT. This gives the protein CASSYRNTEAFF.

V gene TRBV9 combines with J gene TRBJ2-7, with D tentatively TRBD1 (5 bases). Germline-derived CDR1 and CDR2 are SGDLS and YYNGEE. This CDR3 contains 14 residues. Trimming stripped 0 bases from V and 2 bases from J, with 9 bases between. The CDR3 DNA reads TGTGCCAGCAGCGTAGCGACAGTCGCCTACGAGCAGTACTTC. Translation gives CASSVATVAYEQYF.

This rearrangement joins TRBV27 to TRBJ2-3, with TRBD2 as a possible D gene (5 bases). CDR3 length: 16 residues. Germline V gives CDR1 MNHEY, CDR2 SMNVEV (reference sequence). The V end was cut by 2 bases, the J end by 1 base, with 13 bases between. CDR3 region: CASSLEGVRGTDTQYF. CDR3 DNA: TGTGCCAGCAGTTTAGAGGGAGTCCGAGGCACAGATACGCAGTATTTT.

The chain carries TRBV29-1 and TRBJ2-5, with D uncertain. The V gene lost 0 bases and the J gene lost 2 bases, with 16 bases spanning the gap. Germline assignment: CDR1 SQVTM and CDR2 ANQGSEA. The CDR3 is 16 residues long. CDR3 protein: CSVEDSNTVTQETQYF. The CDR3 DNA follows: TGCAGCGTTGAAGATAGTAACACAGTAACTCAAGAGACCCAGTACTTC.

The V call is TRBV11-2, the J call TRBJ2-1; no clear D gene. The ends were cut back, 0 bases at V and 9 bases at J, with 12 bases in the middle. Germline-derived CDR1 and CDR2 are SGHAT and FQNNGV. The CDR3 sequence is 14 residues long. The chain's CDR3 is CASSLEVRWAEQFF. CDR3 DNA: TGTGCCAGCAGCTTAGAAGTGAGGTGGGCTGAGCAGTTCTTC.

The CDR3 DNA is TGTGCCACAACCCCCCAGGGGCCCAGAACCTACAATGAGCAGTTCTTC. Protein sequence: CATTPQGPRTYNEQFF. V gene TRBV19 combines with J gene TRBJ2-1; TRBD1 might be the D (6 bases). The V and J ends lost 10 bases and 2 bases respectively, with 21 bases between them. Germline lookup yields CDR1 LNHDA and CDR2 SQIVND (reference sequence). The CDR3 has 16 residues.

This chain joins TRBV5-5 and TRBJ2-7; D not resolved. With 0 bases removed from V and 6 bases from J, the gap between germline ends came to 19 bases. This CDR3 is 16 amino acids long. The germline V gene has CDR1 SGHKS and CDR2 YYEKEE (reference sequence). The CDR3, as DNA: TGTGCCAGCAGCTTGGTTGCTCCTTGGGCACTCGGCGAGCAGTACTTC. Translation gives CASSLVAPWALGEQYF.

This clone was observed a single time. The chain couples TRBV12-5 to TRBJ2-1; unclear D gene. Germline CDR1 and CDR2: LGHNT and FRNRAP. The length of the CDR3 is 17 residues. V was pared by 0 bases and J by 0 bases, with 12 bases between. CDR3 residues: CASGLVSGPSSYNEQFF. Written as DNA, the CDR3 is TGTGCTAGTGGTTTGGTATCAGGACCGAGCTCCTACAATGAGCAGTTCTTC.

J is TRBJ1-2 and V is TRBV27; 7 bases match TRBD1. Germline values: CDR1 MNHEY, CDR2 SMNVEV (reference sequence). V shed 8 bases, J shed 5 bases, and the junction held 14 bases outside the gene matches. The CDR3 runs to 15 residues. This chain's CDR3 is CASGLRGTNTYGYTF. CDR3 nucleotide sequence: TGTGCCAGCGGTCTCAGGGGGACGAACACATATGGCTACACCTTC.

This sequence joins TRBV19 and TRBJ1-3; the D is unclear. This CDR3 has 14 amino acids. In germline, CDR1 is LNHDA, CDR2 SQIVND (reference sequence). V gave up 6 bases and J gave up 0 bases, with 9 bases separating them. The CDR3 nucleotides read TGTGCCAGTAGCACTACAAGCTCTGGAAACACCATATATTTT. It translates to CASSTTSSGNTIYF. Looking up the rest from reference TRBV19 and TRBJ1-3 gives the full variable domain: DGGITQSPKYLFRKEGQNVTLSCEQNLNHDAMYWYRQDPGQGLRLIYYSQIVNDFQKGDIAEGYSVSREKKESFPLTVTSAQKNPTAFYLCASSTTSSGNTIYFGEGSWLTVV.